This T cell receptor beta chain emerged from a study of CD8+ T cells in alopecia areata. V lost 5 bases, J lost 0 bases, and 1 base lay in between. The CDR3 covers 12 residues. Germline-derived CDR1 and CDR2 are MNHEY and SMNVEV (reference sequence). Study findings and constraints: There were also resident alphabeta T cells of normal skin sequenced in scalp samples. Whereas mice showed it more clearly, TCR sharing across patients was murkier, possibly because of HLA.

This clone has a handful of counts. Its antigen is still unknown. Peripheral blood and lesional scalp punch biopsies came from alopecia areata patients. CD4+ and CD8+ T cells were sorted from PBMCs stained for CD3, CD4 and CD8. Following extraction, RNA underwent reverse transcription to cDNA, which served as the sequencing template. The protocol was immunoSEQ multiplex PCR, while the TCRdb copy is restricted to in-frame clones and leaves out a portion. Of 55,000 to 75,000 clones listed, roughly half are singletons. The source of this sequence is a human donor with alopecia areata. The sequenced sample was CD8+ T cells sorted from blood, obtained at week 0. The V call is TRBV27, the J call TRBJ2-2; D remains ambiguous. CDR3 DNA sequence: TGTGCCAGCAGTCCGAACACCGGGGAGCTGTTTTTT. Protein: CASSPNTGELFF.